The clone carrying this T cell receptor (beta chain) occurred a few times. As yet, its antigen is unknown. The CDR3 contains 14 residues. Trimming removed 6 bases from V and 0 bases from J, with 11 bases in between. This sample is drawn from a study of T cells after yellow fever vaccination. Points from the study as a whole: Post-booster repertoires contained most primary-vaccination clones again (96% CD4, around 89% CD8).

TCRdb ran MiXCR on the 5' RACE reads and lists one entry per CDR3 protein. The table shows 250,000 to 300,000 distinct CDR3 sequences, with roughly 13% occurring only once. The receptor was isolated from a man aged 25-40 years who received the YFV17D yellow fever vaccine. This sample comprised CD4+ T cells sorted from PBMCs, obtained 45 days after the yellow fever booster vaccination. This chain connects TRBV12-3 or TRBV12-4 to TRBJ1-1, with D possibly matching TRBD1 (5 bases). CDR3 loop: CASSLQGVNTEAFF. The CDR3 DNA sequence: TGTGCCAGCAGCCTCCAGGGAGTGAACACTGAAGCTTTCTTT.